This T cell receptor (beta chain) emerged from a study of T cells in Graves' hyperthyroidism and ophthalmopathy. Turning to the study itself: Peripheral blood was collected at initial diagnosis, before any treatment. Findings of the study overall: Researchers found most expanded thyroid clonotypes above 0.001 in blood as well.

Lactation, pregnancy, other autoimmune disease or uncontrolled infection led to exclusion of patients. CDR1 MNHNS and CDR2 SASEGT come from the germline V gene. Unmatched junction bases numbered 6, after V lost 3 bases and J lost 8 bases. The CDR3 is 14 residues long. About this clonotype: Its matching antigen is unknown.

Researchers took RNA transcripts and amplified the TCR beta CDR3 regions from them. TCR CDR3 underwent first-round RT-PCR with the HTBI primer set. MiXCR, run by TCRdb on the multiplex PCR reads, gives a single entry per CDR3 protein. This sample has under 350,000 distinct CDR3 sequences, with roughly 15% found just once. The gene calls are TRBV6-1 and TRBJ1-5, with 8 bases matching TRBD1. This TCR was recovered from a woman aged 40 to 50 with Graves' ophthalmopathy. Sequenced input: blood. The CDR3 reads CASSDPGGRKPQHF. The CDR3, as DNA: TGTGCCAGCAGTGACCCAGGGGGCAGGAAGCCCCAGCATTTT.